Below are 9 T cell receptor beta chains sequenced from a single sample in a study of T cell responses to AZD1222 COVID-19 vaccine. Some clones are missing from TCRdb's copy, which holds only in-frame ones; the method was immunoSEQ multiplex PCR. This table holds under 150,000 clones, about 91% found once. The sample here was peripheral blood, taken 28 days after the second AZD1222 dose. These receptors all stem from an adult who received the AZD1222 COVID-19 vaccine.

V gene TRBV7-9 combines with J gene TRBJ2-2, with no clear D. CDR1 and CDR2 (germline): SEHNR, FQNEAQ (reference sequence). Trimming left V 1 base short and J 5 bases short, with 8 bases between. This CDR3 comprises 14 residues. The CDR3 nucleotides are TGTGCCAGCAGCTTAGGACCTTCTACCGGGGAGCTGTTTTTT. Amino acids: CASSLGPSTGELFF. The entire variable domain, with the rest obtained from reference TRBV7-9 and TRBJ2-2, is as follows: DTGVSQNPRHKITKRGQNVTFRCDPISEHNRLYWYRQTLGQGPEFLTYFQNEAQLEKSRLLSDRFSAERPKGSFSTLEIQRTEQGDSAMYLCASSLGPSTGELFFGEGSRLTVL.

The chain uses TRBV28 and TRBJ2-7; 13 bases match TRBD2. The CDR3 sequence is 17 residues long. Germline V gene lookup returns CDR1 MDHEN and CDR2 SYDVKM. V shed 6 bases and J 1 base; nucleotides not matched to a gene: 9. The CDR3 DNA sequence: TGTGCCAGCAGGCTCGGGACTAGCGGGATTCATTCCTACGAGCAGTACTTC. It is translated as CASRLGTSGIHSYEQYF.

This sequence joins TRBV18 and TRBJ1-2, with D unclear. The CDR3 consists of 15 residues. Germline CDR1 and CDR2: KGHSH and LQKENI. V was pared by 1 base and J by 0 bases, with 9 bases between. CDR3 loop: CASSPRREANYGYTF. CDR3 sequence (DNA): TGTGCCAGCTCACCACGACGCGAAGCTAACTATGGCTACACCTTC.

For the CDR3, the DNA is TGTGCCAGCAGCCCAGCGGGAGGGCCTTCCAATGAGCAGTTCTTC. Translated: CASSPAGGPSNEQFF. This chain connects TRBV6-5 to TRBJ2-1; 10 nucleotides align to TRBD2. This CDR3 contains 15 residues. In germline, CDR1 is MNHEY, CDR2 SVGAGI. Trimming at V came to 6 bases and at J to 6 bases, leaving 8 bases not matched to a gene.

This clone showed up just once. The CDR3 reads CASSSTGAPSYNEQFF. DNA of the CDR3: TGTGCCAGCAGCTCGACCGGGGCCCCCTCCTACAATGAGCAGTTCTTC. This chain connects TRBV5-5 to TRBJ2-1; D assignment may be TRBD1 or TRBD2 (5 bases each). CDR1 is SGHKS, CDR2 YYEKEE, per germline (reference sequence). V lost 3 bases to trimming and J lost 0 bases, with 13 bases between them. The CDR3 is 16 residues long.

This rearrangement joins TRBV7-2 to TRBJ1-1; D is unresolved. V was trimmed by 5 bases and J by 1 base, leaving 8 bases between them. There are 13 residues in the CDR3. CDR1 SGHTA and CDR2 FQGNSA come from the germline V gene. The CDR3 reads CASSLQRNTEAFF. The CDR3 DNA sequence: TGTGCCAGCAGCCTACAGAGGAACACTGAAGCTTTCTTT.

V is TRBV6-5 and J is TRBJ1-1, with D maybe TRBD1 (5 bases). V lost 6 bases and J lost 1, with 9 bases in between. The germline CDR1 and CDR2 sequences are MNHEY and SVGAGI. CDR3 length: 13 residues. The CDR3 reads CASRGTPNTEAFF. The CDR3 DNA is TGTGCCAGCAGGGGGACGCCGAACACTGAAGCTTTCTTT.

This clone has only one observation. The chain recombines TRBV7-8 with TRBJ2-7; TRBD2 matches 11 bases. Germline-derived CDR1 and CDR2 are SGHVS and FQNEAQ. This CDR3 spans 15 amino acids. Trimming at V came to 5 bases and at J to 2 bases, leaving 5 bases not matched to a gene. CDR3 DNA sequence: TGTGCCAGCAGCCCTACTAGCGGGGGCACCTACGAGCAGTACTTC. This codes for CASSPTSGGTYEQYF.

This chain uses TRBV28 with TRBJ2-7; D ambiguous. The length of the CDR3 is 16 residues. Trimming cost V 3 bases and J 4 bases, with 19 bases left between them. CDR1 MDHEN and CDR2 SYDVKM come from the germline V gene. The CDR3 DNA reads TGTGCCAGCAGTTTGGCAATAACAGAACAGAGGTACGAGCAGTACTTC. This translates into CASSLAITEQRYEQYF.